The sequence of this TCR beta chain was determined in a study of control samples from healthy donors and cancer patients. Some clones are missing from TCRdb's copy, which holds only in-frame ones; the method was immunoSEQ multiplex PCR. Of roughly 90,000 clones listed, more than 75% are singletons. Germline V gene sequence: CDR1 DFQATT, CDR2 SNEGSKA (reference sequence). V lost 3 bases, J lost 5 bases, and 11 bases lay in between. This CDR3 spans 13 amino acids. This chain joins TRBV20-1 and TRBJ1-5; D gene ambiguous. Sequencing was performed on blood. This clonotype was sampled from a woman aged 60-75 years in good health. Here the CDR3 DNA reads TGCAGTGCTAGTCCTAGCAAGGATCAGCCCCAGCATTTT. Translating gives CSASPSKDQPQHF.